Presented here are 8 T cell receptor beta chains from one specimen sequenced in a study of PD-L1 blockade in urothelial cancer. Clones were read by immunoSEQ multiplex PCR, and TCRdb kept only the in-frame ones, dropping some. The sample includes roughly 40,000 clones, around 88% of them seen just once. Sample: PBMCs, taken around atezolizumab (anti-PD-L1) treatment. The receptor set was obtained from a man aged 55-75 years with urothelial cancer.

This chain uses TRBV11-1 with TRBJ2-7; D remains ambiguous. CDR3 length: 13 residues. The germline gives CDR1 SGHAT, CDR2 FQDESV (reference sequence). V was clipped by 0 bases and J by 6 bases, with 9 bases between them. The CDR3 here is CASSLAAGSEQYF. CDR3 nucleotides: TGTGCCAGCAGCTTAGCTGCAGGCTCCGAGCAGTACTTC.

V and J are TRBV2 and TRBJ2-1; D is undetermined. V gave up 8 bases and J gave up 5 bases, with 16 bases separating them. The CDR3 is 14 amino acids. The germline V gene encodes CDR1 SNHLY and CDR2 FYNNEI. CDR3 nucleotides: TGTGCCAGCTCTGAACTTCGATCTCACAATGAGCAGTTCTTC. This translates into CASSELRSHNEQFF.

The rearrangement uses TRBV11-3 and TRBJ2-5, with 7 bases lining up with TRBD2. The CDR3 is 14 amino acids. The germline V gene has CDR1 SGHNT and CDR2 YENEEA. V trimming: 3 bases; J trimming: 0 bases; junction bases outside the gene matches: 1. The CDR3 spells CASSFRGDQETQYF. In DNA form, the CDR3 reads TGTGCCAGCAGCTTCCGGGGGGACCAAGAGACCCAGTACTTC.

V gene TRBV5-4 combines with J gene TRBJ2-7; no clear D gene. The CDR3 contains 13 residues. Trimming took off 1 base at V and 2 bases at J, with 7 bases between the two ends. Germline assignment: CDR1 SGHNT and CDR2 YYREEE (reference sequence). The DNA for the CDR3 is TGTGCCAGCAGCTTGCGCGGCCCCTACGAGCAGTACTTC. It encodes CASSLRGPYEQYF. Using reference TRBV5-4 and TRBJ2-7 for the parts outside the CDR3, the full variable domain is ETGVTQSPTHLIKTRGQQVTLRCSSQSGHNTVSWYQQALGQGPQFIFQYYREEENGRGNFPPRFSGLQFPNYSSELNVNALELDDSALYLCASSLRGPYEQYFGPGTRLTVT.

The gene calls are TRBV27 and TRBJ2-7; 8 bases are a match to TRBD2. Per the germline V gene, CDR1 is MNHEY and CDR2 is SMNVEV (reference sequence). The CDR3 is 16 residues long. The trim removed 3 bases at V and 4 bases at J, leaving 11 bases unmatched. The CDR3 reads CASSLPPTSGKYEQYF. The DNA of the CDR3 is TGTGCCAGCAGTTTGCCCCCCACTAGCGGCAAGTACGAGCAGTACTTC.

With regard to this clone: Different DNA sequences within this sample yield the same CDR3. V and J are TRBV5-1 and TRBJ2-1; TRBD2 aligns across 13 bases. The germline CDR1 and CDR2 sequences are SGHRS and YFSETQ. The J segment lost 8 bases and the V segment lost 0 bases, leaving 5 bases of the junction unmatched. The CDR3 is 16 residues long. The chain's CDR3 is CASSLGGTSGVDEQFF. For the CDR3, the DNA is TGCGCCAGCAGCTTGGGGGGGACTAGCGGGGTCGATGAGCAGTTCTTC.

J is TRBJ1-2 and V is TRBV5-1, with a tentative D call TRBD1 (5 bases). Germline V CDR1 and CDR2: SGHRS, YFSETQ. The CDR3 is made up of 14 amino acids. V lost 4 bases and J lost 3, with 13 bases in between. Here the CDR3 DNA reads TGCGCCAGCAGCACAGGAACAGGCTACTATGGCTACACCTTC. Translation gives CASSTGTGYYGYTF.

The chain combines TRBV6-5 with TRBJ1-2; 7 nucleotides align to TRBD1. The CDR3 has 15 amino acids. CDR1 MNHEY and CDR2 SVGAGI come from the germline V gene. Unmatched junction bases numbered 6, after V lost 2 bases and J lost 3 bases. CDR3 residues: CASSYQQGLHYGYTF. The CDR3 nucleotides are TGTGCCAGCAGTTACCAACAGGGGCTCCACTATGGCTACACCTTC.